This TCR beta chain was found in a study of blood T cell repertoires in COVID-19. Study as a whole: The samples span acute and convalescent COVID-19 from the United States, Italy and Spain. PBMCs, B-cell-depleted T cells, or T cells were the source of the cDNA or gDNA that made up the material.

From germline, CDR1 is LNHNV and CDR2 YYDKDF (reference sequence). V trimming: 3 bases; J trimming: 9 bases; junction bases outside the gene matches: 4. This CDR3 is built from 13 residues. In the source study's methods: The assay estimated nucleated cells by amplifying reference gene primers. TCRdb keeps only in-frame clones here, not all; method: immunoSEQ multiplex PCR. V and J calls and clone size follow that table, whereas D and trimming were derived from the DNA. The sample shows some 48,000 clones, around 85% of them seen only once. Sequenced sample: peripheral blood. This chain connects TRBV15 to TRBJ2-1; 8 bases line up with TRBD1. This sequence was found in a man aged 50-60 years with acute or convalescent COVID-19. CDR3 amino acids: CATSSPGGSEQFF. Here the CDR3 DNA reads TGTGCCACCAGCAGCCCAGGGGGCAGTGAGCAGTTCTTC.